The sequence of this T cell receptor (beta chain) was determined in a study of cytomegalovirus exposure and HLA in healthy donors. Study-level findings and limits: It was only CMV serostatus that was available as immune exposure information. A cluster of highly shared sequence variants was likely a sequencing artifact.

This clone was seen at least ten times. Its specificity is not known. The study ran its PCR with 60 Vbeta and 13 Jbeta primers. Repertoires were generated with immunoSEQ multiplex PCR, while TCRdb's copy carries only in-frame clones and drops some. Of 110,000 to 150,000 clones listed, almost 80% are singletons. This clonotype was sampled from a woman aged 25 to 39 in good health and CMV-seronegative. The sequenced sample was PBMCs.

The chain's CDR3 is CASTGTAETGELFF. DNA of the CDR3: TGTGCCAGCACCGGGACAGCTGAGACCGGGGAGCTGTTTTTT. The chain is built from TRBV6-1 and TRBJ2-2, with 7 bases that match TRBD1. The CDR3 covers 14 residues. J lost 5 bases, V lost 7 bases, and 7 bases had no gene match. The germline V gene encodes CDR1 MNHNS and CDR2 SASEGT.